The sequence of this T cell receptor (beta chain) was determined in a study of cytotoxic CD8 clonotypes in ibrutinib-treated CLL. The overall study: The cohort had around 10 relapsed/refractory and around 14 treatment-naive patients, 17 to 18 IGHV unmutated.

The germline V gene encodes CDR1 SEHNR and CDR2 FQNEAQ (reference sequence). The CDR3 is 13 amino acids. Trimming stripped 1 base from V and 10 bases from J, with 11 bases between. General study points: Public clonotypes were rare and shrank or held steady on treatment.

Details on this clone: Its antigen is still unknown.

Only in-frame clones appear in the TCRdb table, and some are missing; sequencing was by immunoSEQ multiplex PCR. The sample records around 310,000 clones, more than 65% being singletons. The clonotype comes from a human donor with chronic lymphocytic leukemia. The chain joins TRBV7-9 to TRBJ2-1; D is unclear. The sequenced sample was PBMCs, obtained before ibrutinib treatment. The CDR3 spells CASSLETTTEQFF. In nucleotides, the CDR3 is TGTGCCAGCAGCTTAGAGACAACTACCGAGCAGTTCTTC.